In this sample, the clone carrying this T cell receptor (beta chain) turned up many times. Its matching antigen is unknown. Trimming removed 3 bases from V and 0 bases from J; junction bases left unmatched: 6. From germline, CDR1 is SGDLS and CDR2 YYNGEE. The CDR3 is 16 residues long. This entry is derived from a study of CD8 T cells in ankylosing spondylitis. Study-wide points: Made up of 7 to 9 highly homologous variants, a TCR beta motif appeared characteristic of ankylosing spondylitis blood. Before this, some motif variants had been reported in reactive arthritis synovial fluid and blood. Enrichment of disease-linked clones was reportedly significant in matched ankylosing spondylitis synovial fluid.

By quantitative 5'-RACE with molecular barcodes, the TCR beta libraries were made. From the 5' RACE reads, TCRdb called clonotypes with MiXCR, one entry per CDR3 protein. The data hold more than 5,500 distinct CDR3 sequences, with approximately 2.9% observed a single time. Sequencing was performed on blood, either unsorted or a sorted T cell fraction (not recorded which). V and J are TRBV9 and TRBJ2-1; 7 bases fit TRBD1. This TCR was sampled from a female donor with ankylosing spondylitis or in good health (not recorded which). The CDR3 spells CASSASTGPSYNEQFF. CDR3 sequence (DNA): TGTGCCAGCAGCGCCTCGACAGGGCCCTCCTACAATGAGCAGTTCTTC.